This TCR beta chain was found in a study of technical replicates of blood from several donors. Assay used: immunoSEQ multiplex PCR; TCRdb lists only in-frame clones, some missing. The table has about 80,000 clones, approximately 83% seen once. The CDR3 length is 15 residues. V lost 5 bases and J lost 7; bases outside the gene matches: 13. CDR1 SGHVS and CDR2 FNYEAQ come from the germline V gene. The J gene is TRBJ2-7, the V gene TRBV7-6, with 8 bases fitting TRBD1. This receptor was identified in a human donor in good health. Some clones in this sample may be carry-over from other donors' samples. The specimen sequenced was PBMCs. CDR3 sequence reads: CASSQTGAPSGEQYF. CDR3 DNA: TGTGCCAGCAGCCAGACAGGGGCGCCTTCGGGTGAGCAGTACTTC.